This T cell receptor (beta chain) is from a study of shared clonotypes between healthy human individuals. Study-wide findings and caveats: Having only a few donors restricted how much genetic and exposure-history diversity was captured.

With regard to this clone: Its antigen is unknown. The same CDR3 is also encoded by other DNA sequences in this sample.

Profiled with immunoSEQ multiplex PCR; TCRdb holds only in-frame clones, not every one. The table has fewer than 1.6 million clones, 97% to 99% seen once. Input material: naive CD4+ T cells sorted from blood. Subset reported: CD45RA+ positively selected. The TCR originated in a man aged 30 to 45 in good health.

CDR3 loop: CASSSGTANTGELFF. CDR3 nucleotides: TGTGCCAGCAGCTCCGGGACAGCGAACACCGGGGAGCTGTTTTTT. V and J are TRBV5-4 and TRBJ2-2, with 7 bases fitting TRBD1. The CDR3 loop spans 15 amino acids. Germline V gene data show CDR1 as SGHNT and CDR2 as YYREEE (reference sequence). With V trimmed by 3 bases and J by 0 bases, 2 bases remained unmatched.